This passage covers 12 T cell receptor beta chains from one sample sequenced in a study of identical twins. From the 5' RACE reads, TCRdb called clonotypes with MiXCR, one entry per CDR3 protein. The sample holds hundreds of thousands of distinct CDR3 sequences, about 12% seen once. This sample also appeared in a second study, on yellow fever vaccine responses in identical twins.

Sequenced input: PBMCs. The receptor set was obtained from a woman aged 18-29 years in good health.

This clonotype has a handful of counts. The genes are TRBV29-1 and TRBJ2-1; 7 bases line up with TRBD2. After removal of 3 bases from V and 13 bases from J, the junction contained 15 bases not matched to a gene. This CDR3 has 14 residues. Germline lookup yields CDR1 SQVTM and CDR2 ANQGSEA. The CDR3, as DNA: TGCAGCGTTGATGGTCCCGGTGTAGGGAGGGGACAGTTCTTC. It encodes CSVDGPGVGRGQFF.

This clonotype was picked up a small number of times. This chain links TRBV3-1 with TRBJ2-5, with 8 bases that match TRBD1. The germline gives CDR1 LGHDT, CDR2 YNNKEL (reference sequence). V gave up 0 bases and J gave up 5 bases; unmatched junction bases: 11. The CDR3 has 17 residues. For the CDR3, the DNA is TGTGCCAGCAGCCAAGATTGGGAGTCAGGGGGCAGGGAGACCCAGTACTTC. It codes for CASSQDWESGGRETQYF.

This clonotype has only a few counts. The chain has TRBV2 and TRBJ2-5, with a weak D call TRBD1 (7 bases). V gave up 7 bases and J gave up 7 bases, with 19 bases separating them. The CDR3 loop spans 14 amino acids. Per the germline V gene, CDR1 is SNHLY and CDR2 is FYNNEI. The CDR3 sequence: CASNLDREAGTQYF. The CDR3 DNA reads TGTGCCAGCAACCTTGACAGGGAGGCTGGGACCCAGTACTTC.

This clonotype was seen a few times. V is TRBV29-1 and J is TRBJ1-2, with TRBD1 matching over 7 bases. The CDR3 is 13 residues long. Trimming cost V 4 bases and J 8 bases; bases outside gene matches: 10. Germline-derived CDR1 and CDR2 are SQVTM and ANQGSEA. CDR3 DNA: TGCAGCGTTGGGGGTACGACAGGGTACGGCTACACCTTC. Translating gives CSVGGTTGYGYTF.

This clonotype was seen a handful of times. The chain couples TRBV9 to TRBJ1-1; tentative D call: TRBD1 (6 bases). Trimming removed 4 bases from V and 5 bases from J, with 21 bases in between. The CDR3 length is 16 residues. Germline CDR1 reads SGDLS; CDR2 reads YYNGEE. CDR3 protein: CASSRGGPLSKTEAFF. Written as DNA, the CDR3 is TGTGCCAGCAGCAGAGGGGGGCCCCTGAGTAAGACTGAAGCTTTCTTT.

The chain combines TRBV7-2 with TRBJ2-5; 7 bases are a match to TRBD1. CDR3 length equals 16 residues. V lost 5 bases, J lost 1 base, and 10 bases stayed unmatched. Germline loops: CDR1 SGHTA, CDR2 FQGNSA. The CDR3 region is CASSQTGQVLQETQYF. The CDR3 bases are TGTGCCAGCAGCCAAACCGGACAGGTCCTCCAAGAGACCCAGTACTTC.

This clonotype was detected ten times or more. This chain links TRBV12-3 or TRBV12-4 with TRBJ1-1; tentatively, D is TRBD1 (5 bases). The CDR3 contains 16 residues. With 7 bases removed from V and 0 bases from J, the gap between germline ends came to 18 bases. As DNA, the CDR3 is TGTGCCAGCATCCCCCCCGGGAGGGGAATGAACACTGAAGCTTTCTTT. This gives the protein CASIPPGRGMNTEAFF.

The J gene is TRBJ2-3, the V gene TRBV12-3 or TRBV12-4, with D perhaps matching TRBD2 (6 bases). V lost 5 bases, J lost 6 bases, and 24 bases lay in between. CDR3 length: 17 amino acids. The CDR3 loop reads CASSLLAGRASGDTQYF. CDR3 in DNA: TGTGCCAGCAGTCTCCTCGCGGGGCGGGCCTCCGGGGATACGCAGTATTTT.

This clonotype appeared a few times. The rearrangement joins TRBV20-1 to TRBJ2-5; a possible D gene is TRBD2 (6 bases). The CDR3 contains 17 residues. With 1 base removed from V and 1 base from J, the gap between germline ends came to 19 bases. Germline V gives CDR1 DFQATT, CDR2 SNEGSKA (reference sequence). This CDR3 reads CSARVPKLARSQETQYF. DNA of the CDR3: TGCAGTGCTAGAGTCCCCAAACTAGCTCGGTCCCAAGAGACCCAGTACTTC.

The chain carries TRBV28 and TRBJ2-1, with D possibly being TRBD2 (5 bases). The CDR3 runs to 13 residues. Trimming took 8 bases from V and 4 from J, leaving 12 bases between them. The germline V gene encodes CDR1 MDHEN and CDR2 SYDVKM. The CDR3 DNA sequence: TGTGCCAGCGGGATCGGGGTTTACAATGAGCAGTTCTTC. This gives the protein CASGIGVYNEQFF.

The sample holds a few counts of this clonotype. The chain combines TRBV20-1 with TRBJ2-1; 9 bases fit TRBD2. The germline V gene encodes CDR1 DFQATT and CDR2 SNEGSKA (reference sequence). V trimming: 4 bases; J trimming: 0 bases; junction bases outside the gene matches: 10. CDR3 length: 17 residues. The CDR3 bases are TGCAGTGCTACCGGGACTAGCAGGGGTCCCTCCTACAATGAGCAGTTCTTC. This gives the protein CSATGTSRGPSYNEQFF.

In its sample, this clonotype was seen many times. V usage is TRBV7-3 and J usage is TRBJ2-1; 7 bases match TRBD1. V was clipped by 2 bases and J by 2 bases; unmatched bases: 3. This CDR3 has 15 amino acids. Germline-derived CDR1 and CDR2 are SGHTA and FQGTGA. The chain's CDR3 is CASSLYQGAYNEQFF. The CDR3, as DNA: TGTGCCAGCAGCTTATATCAGGGGGCCTACAATGAGCAGTTCTTC.